This TCR beta chain emerged from a study of shared clonotypes between healthy human individuals. The CDR3 runs 14 residues. Germline loops: CDR1 MDHEN, CDR2 SYDVKM. Trimming pared 5 bases from V and 1 base from J, leaving 11 bases between. Study-level results: Large depth notwithstanding, sorted-subset sequencing proved incomplete by rarefaction. The four-donor shared clonotypes exceeded non-shared clonotypes in generation probability, with non-shared ones scoring lower.

To note about this clone: Its specificity is unknown.

The repertoire was sequenced with immunoSEQ multiplex PCR; TCRdb's copy has only in-frame clones and lacks some. Of under 200,000 clones in the sample, 85% to 95% are singletons; the top ten hold 0.067%. The sequence was collected from a woman aged 25 to 39 in good health. Sequenced input: naive CD4+ T cells sorted from blood. Subset meaning: CD45RA+ positively selected. The chain joins TRBV28 to TRBJ1-1; D unresolved. The CDR3, as DNA: TGTGCCAGCAGTCTAAGGACGGCGAACACTGAAGCTTTCTTT. This codes for CASSLRTANTEAFF.